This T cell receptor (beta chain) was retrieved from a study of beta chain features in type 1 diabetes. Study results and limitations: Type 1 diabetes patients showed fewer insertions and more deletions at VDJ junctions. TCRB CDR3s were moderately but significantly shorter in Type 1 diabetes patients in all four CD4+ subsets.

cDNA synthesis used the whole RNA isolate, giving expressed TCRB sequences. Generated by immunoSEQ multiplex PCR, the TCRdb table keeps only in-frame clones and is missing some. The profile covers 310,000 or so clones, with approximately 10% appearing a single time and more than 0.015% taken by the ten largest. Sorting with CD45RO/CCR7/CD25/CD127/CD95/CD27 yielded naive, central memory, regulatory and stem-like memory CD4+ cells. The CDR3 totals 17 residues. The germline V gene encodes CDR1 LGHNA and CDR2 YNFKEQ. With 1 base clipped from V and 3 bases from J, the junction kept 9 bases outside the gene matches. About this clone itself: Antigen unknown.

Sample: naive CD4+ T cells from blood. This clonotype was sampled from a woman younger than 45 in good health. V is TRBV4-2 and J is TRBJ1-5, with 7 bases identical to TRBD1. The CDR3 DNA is TGTGCCAGCAGCCAAGTTGGTTTAAGGGGGCTCAATCAGCCCCAGCATTTT. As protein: CASSQVGLRGLNQPQHF.